The source of this TCR beta chain is a study of T cell responses to AZD1222 COVID-19 vaccine. General study results and limits: Donors in the cohort were predominantly white British and more often female, and clonal diversity was possibly underestimated. No day 14 peak samples; only post-peak repertoires were characterized. Increases in Spike-specific TCR breadth and depth were seen after two AZD1222 doses. Within unmutated variant regions lay the reported targets of nearly half of spike-specific TCRs.

V gave up 3 bases and J gave up 0 bases, with 10 bases separating them. CDR1 and CDR2 (germline): MNHNS, SASEGT. CDR3 length: 15 amino acids. Regarding this clone: What it binds is not known.

Data came from immunoSEQ multiplex PCR; TCRdb stores just in-frame clones and leaves some out. The sample contains around 78,000 clones, 80% to 90% of which appear only once. The chain is built from TRBV6-1 and TRBJ2-3; D gene uncertain. This TCR was recovered from an adult in good health. The input for sequencing was peripheral blood, taken on day 0 of AZD1222 vaccination. The CDR3 region is CASSDMARSTDTQYF. The CDR3 DNA reads TGTGCCAGCAGTGATATGGCTAGAAGCACAGATACGCAGTATTTT.